Below, 23 T cell receptor beta chains from the same sample are listed, as sequenced in a study of CD8+ T cells in alopecia areata. The treatment here: oral pan-JAK inhibitor, 5-10 mg twice daily. Sequencing relied on a cDNA template that was reverse transcribed from extracted RNA. Here immunoSEQ multiplex PCR was the method, and the copy in TCRdb shows in-frame clones only, minus some. Here the sample spans under 300,000 clones, roughly 60% being singletons. Source: CD4+ T cells sorted from blood, taken around week 54, from a patient treated with tofacitinib. All receptors come from a human donor with alopecia areata.

The CDR3 loop reads CASSRTSLDEQFF. CDR3 DNA: TGTGCCAGCAGTCGGACTAGCCTAGATGAGCAGTTCTTC. This chain uses TRBV6-6 with TRBJ2-1; TRBD2 matches 8 bases. Unmatched junction bases numbered 5, after V lost 5 bases and J lost 8 bases. Germline assignment: CDR1 MNHNY and CDR2 SVGAGI (reference sequence). CDR3 size: 13 residues.

This clone was detected a few times. The V gene is TRBV4-3, the J gene TRBJ2-5, with D uncertain. CDR3 length: 15 amino acids. Trimming shortened V by 2 bases and J by 7 bases, and 17 bases separated the two germline ends. Germline CDR1 LGHNA, CDR2 YSLEER. CDR3 nucleotides: TGCGCCAGCAGCCAATCCTCCGGATTCGGAGTGACCCAGTACTTC. Translation gives CASSQSSGFGVTQYF.

This chain uses TRBV18 with TRBJ1-2, with no clear D. Germline CDR1 is KGHSH and CDR2 is LQKENI. Trimming left V 2 bases short and J 4 bases short, with 8 bases between. This CDR3 is 13 amino acids long. This chain's CDR3 is CASSPESGYGYTF. DNA of the CDR3: TGTGCCAGCTCACCAGAGAGCGGCTATGGCTACACCTTC.

In this sample, this clone turned up once. This rearrangement joins TRBV10-3 to TRBJ2-5; D is possibly TRBD1 or TRBD2 (6 bases each). The CDR3 has 14 residues. Per the germline V gene, CDR1 is ENHRY and CDR2 is SYGVKD. The germline V and J ends were trimmed by 10 bases and 5 bases, with 20 bases remaining between them. The DNA for the CDR3 is TGTGCCAAACCCTTGTTTCGGGGGCCGGAGACCCAGTACTTC. Translating gives CAKPLFRGPETQYF.

As regards this clone: This specimen includes other DNA sequences encoding the same CDR3. The genes are TRBV19 and TRBJ1-5, with 11 bases identical to TRBD1. Germline trimming cut 2 bases from V and 7 bases from J; bases unmatched to any gene: 7. The CDR3 sequence is 16 residues long. The germline CDR1 and CDR2 sequences are LNHDA and SQIVND (reference sequence). CDR3 loop: CASSIPGQGARQPQHF. CDR3 in DNA: TGTGCCAGTAGTATACCCGGACAGGGGGCTAGGCAGCCCCAGCATTTT.

This clone was seen more than once but under ten times. The CDR3 nucleotides are TGCGCCAGCAGATTAGGGGCTGAAGCTTTCTTT. Translated, it gives CASRLGAEAFF. The V gene is TRBV10-2, the J gene TRBJ1-1, with a weak D call TRBD1 (5 bases). Trimming left V 6 bases short and J 6 bases short, with 8 bases between. CDR3 size: 11 residues. Germline V gene data show CDR1 as WSHSY and CDR2 as SAAADI.

This clone was counted only a few times. The J gene is TRBJ2-6, the V gene TRBV7-9; the D is unclear. The CDR3 length is 14 residues. Trimming took 5 bases from V and 6 from J, leaving 11 bases between them. In germline, CDR1 is SEHNR, CDR2 FQNEAQ (reference sequence). The CDR3 region is CASSTRHSANVLTF. DNA for the CDR3: TGTGCCAGCAGCACCCGACATTCGGCCAACGTCCTGACTTTC.

The chain carries TRBV5-6 and TRBJ2-1; perhaps TRBD1 as D (6 bases). V lost 0 bases and J 6 bases, leaving 7 bases between the germline ends. The CDR3 is 13 amino acids. Germline loops: CDR1 SGHDT, CDR2 YYEEEE. For the CDR3, the DNA is TGTGCCAGCAGCTTGGGGACAGCCAATGAGCAGTTCTTC. It codes for CASSLGTANEQFF.

The rearrangement links TRBV5-4 to TRBJ2-5; 7 nucleotides line up with TRBD1. The ends lost 4 bases at V and 1 base at J; junction bases unmatched: 4. The CDR3 contains 14 residues. CDR1 SGHNT and CDR2 YYREEE come from the germline V gene (reference sequence). CDR3 nucleotide sequence: TGTGCCAGCAGCAGGGGACAGACCCAAGAGACCCAGTACTTC. It yields the protein CASSRGQTQETQYF.

The rearrangement links TRBV29-1 to TRBJ2-7; TRBD1 aligns across 8 bases. The length of the CDR3 is 13 residues. Germline assignment: CDR1 SQVTM and CDR2 ANQGSEA. Germline trimming cut 6 bases from V and 3 bases from J; bases unmatched to any gene: 7. Written as DNA, the CDR3 is TGCAGCGTCATGGGACAGGCGAACTACGAGCAGTACTTC. It specifies CSVMGQANYEQYF.

A few counts support this clone. The chain employs TRBV30 and TRBJ1-3; TRBD1 might be the D (6 bases). Germline V gives CDR1 GTSNPN, CDR2 SVGIG (reference sequence). Trimming pared 2 bases from V and 4 bases from J, leaving 15 bases between. The CDR3 spans 15 residues. CDR3 residues: CAWSTLTGSGNTIYF. DNA for the CDR3: TGTGCCTGGAGTACCCTTACAGGGTCGGGAAACACCATATATTTT.

The gene calls are TRBV5-4 and TRBJ2-7; no firm D call. The CDR3 loop spans 11 amino acids. Between the trimmed V and J ends, which lost 2 bases and 6 bases, there was a span of 6 bases. The V gene's germline CDR1 is SGHNT and CDR2 YYREEE (reference sequence). CDR3 coding DNA: TGTGCCAGCAGCTTCTCGTCCGAGCAGTACTTC. This codes for CASSFSSEQYF. The full variable domain, its missing parts supplied by reference TRBV5-4 and TRBJ2-7, is ETGVTQSPTHLIKTRGQQVTLRCSSQSGHNTVSWYQQALGQGPQFIFQYYREEENGRGNFPPRFSGLQFPNYSSELNVNALELDDSALYLCASSFSSEQYFGPGTRLTVT.

This clone was seen once. This sequence joins TRBV30 and TRBJ1-5; D is possibly TRBD1 (6 bases). This CDR3 has 13 amino acids. Germline lookup yields CDR1 GTSNPN and CDR2 SVGIG (reference sequence). V lost 4 bases and J 6 bases, leaving 13 bases between the germline ends. CDR3 sequence: CAWNRDVGQPQHF. The CDR3 nucleotides are TGTGCCTGGAACAGGGATGTTGGTCAGCCCCAGCATTTT.

The CDR3 DNA follows: TGTGCCAGCAGCTTAGAGGTTGCGGGGGACAATGAGCAGTTCTTC. Its translation: CASSLEVAGDNEQFF. This chain links TRBV7-6 with TRBJ2-1; 7 nucleotides line up with TRBD2. The CDR3 is 15 amino acids. Looked up from germline, CDR1 is SGHVS and CDR2 is FNYEAQ. V dropped 1 base and J dropped 5; count of bases not matched to a gene: 5.

V is TRBV27 and J is TRBJ2-2, with D unclear. The germline V gene encodes CDR1 MNHEY and CDR2 SMNVEV (reference sequence). This CDR3 has 15 residues. The V gene lost 5 bases and the J gene lost 2 bases, with 12 bases spanning the gap. CDR3 region: CASSLNKRNTGELFF. As DNA, the CDR3 is TGTGCCAGCAGTCTTAACAAGAGAAACACCGGGGAGCTGTTTTTT.

The chain carries TRBV29-1 and TRBJ2-7; possibly TRBD1 or TRBD2 for D (5 bases each). The CDR3 totals 14 residues. Per germline, CDR1 SQVTM and CDR2 ANQGSEA. Trimming took 6 bases from V and 2 from J, leaving 17 bases between them. The CDR3 is CSVLLGRTTYEQYF. In DNA, the CDR3 is TGCAGCGTCCTTCTGGGACGGACGACCTACGAGCAGTACTTC.

As concerns this clone: Distinct nucleotide sequences in the sample also encode this CDR3. The chain is built from TRBV30 and TRBJ2-5, with D uncertain. The V gene lost 5 bases and the J gene lost 5 bases, with 9 bases spanning the gap. Per the germline V gene, CDR1 is GTSNPN and CDR2 is SVGIG (reference sequence). This CDR3 contains 11 residues. The CDR3 sequence: CAWSPSETQYF. Written as DNA, the CDR3 is TGTGCCTGGTCCCCGTCGGAGACCCAGTACTTC.

This rearrangement joins TRBV7-2 to TRBJ1-6, with a tentative D call TRBD1 (5 bases). The CDR3 has 12 residues. Between the trimmed V and J ends, which lost 3 bases and 11 bases, there was a span of 8 bases. The germline CDR1 and CDR2 sequences are SGHTA and FQGNSA. CDR3 sequence: CASSFPTAPLHF. The CDR3 DNA follows: TGTGCCAGCAGCTTCCCGACAGCACCCCTCCACTTT.

This clone was seen a few times. The CDR3 coding sequence is TGTGCCAGCAGCTTGAAGAGCGATAATTCACCCCTCCACTTT. This codes for CASSLKSDNSPLHF. The rearrangement links TRBV7-3 to TRBJ1-6; no clear D gene. Germline V CDR1 and CDR2: SGHTA, FQGTGA. Deletions cut 3 bases from V and 5 bases from J, with 8 bases between. CDR3 length: 14 residues.

This sequence joins TRBV20-1 and TRBJ2-4; D is perhaps TRBD2 (5 bases). The CDR3 sequence is 11 residues long. The V gene's germline CDR1 is DFQATT and CDR2 SNEGSKA (reference sequence). Trimming shortened V by 5 bases and J by 9 bases, and 11 bases separated the two germline ends. Here the CDR3 reads CSAGMAGIQYF. In DNA form, the CDR3 reads TGCAGTGCTGGCATGGCGGGCATTCAGTACTTC.

The rearrangement joins TRBV9 to TRBJ2-3, with TRBD2 matching over 7 bases. The CDR3 has 16 amino acids. With 2 bases clipped from V and 6 bases from J, the junction kept 12 bases outside the gene matches. Germline-derived CDR1 and CDR2 are SGDLS and YYNGEE. The CDR3 protein is CASSVDYGGGTDTQYF. CDR3 nucleotide sequence: TGTGCCAGCAGCGTCGACTATGGCGGGGGAACGGATACGCAGTATTTT.

This clone was counted between two and nine times. V and J are TRBV5-1 and TRBJ1-1; possible D gene TRBD1, 6 bases. With 4 bases removed from V and 4 bases from J, the gap between germline ends came to 14 bases. Germline V gene data show CDR1 as SGHRS and CDR2 as YFSETQ. The CDR3 has 14 residues. The CDR3 sequence is CASSPSSQGTEAFF. CDR3 sequence (DNA): TGCGCCAGCAGCCCCTCTTCACAGGGCACTGAAGCTTTCTTT. The full variable domain, rest sourced from reference TRBV5-1 and TRBJ1-1, is KAGVTQTPRYLIKTRGQQVTLSCSPISGHRSVSWYQQTPGQGLQFLFEYFSETQRNKGNFPGRFSGRQFSNSRSEMNVSTLELGDSALYLCASSPSSQGTEAFFGQGTRLTVV.

The rearrangement uses TRBV7-2 and TRBJ1-6; 10 nucleotides line up with TRBD1. Germline values: CDR1 SGHTA, CDR2 FQGNSA. The CDR3 is 16 residues long. V shed 5 bases and J 10 bases; nucleotides not matched to a gene: 11. In DNA, the CDR3 is TGTGCCAGCAGCAAAGGAACGGGACAGGGGAAATCACCCCTCCACTTT. Its protein is CASSKGTGQGKSPLHF.